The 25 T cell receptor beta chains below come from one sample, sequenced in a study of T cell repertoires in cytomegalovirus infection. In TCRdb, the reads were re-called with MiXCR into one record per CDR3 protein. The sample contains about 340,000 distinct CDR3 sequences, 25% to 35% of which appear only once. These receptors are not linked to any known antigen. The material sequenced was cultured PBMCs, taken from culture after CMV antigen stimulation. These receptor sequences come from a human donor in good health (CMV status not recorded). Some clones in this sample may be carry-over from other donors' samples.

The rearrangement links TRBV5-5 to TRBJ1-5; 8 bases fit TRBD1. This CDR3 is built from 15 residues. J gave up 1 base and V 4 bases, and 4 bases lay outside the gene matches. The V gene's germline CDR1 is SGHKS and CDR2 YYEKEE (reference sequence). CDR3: CASSVTGASNQPQHF. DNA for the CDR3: TGTGCCAGCAGCGTGACAGGGGCCAGCAATCAGCCCCAGCATTTT.

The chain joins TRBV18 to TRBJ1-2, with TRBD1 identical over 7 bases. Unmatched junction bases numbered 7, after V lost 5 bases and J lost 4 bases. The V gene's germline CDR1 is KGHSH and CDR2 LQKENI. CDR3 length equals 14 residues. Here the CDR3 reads CASSETGTAYGYTF. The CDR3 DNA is TGTGCCAGCTCAGAGACCGGGACAGCCTATGGCTACACCTTC.

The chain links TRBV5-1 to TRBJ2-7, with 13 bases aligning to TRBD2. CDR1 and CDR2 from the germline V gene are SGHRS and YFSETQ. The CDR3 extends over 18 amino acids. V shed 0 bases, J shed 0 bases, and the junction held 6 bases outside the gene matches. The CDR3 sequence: CASSLGGLAGERSYEQYF. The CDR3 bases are TGCGCCAGCAGCTTGGGTGGACTAGCGGGAGAACGCTCCTACGAGCAGTACTTC.

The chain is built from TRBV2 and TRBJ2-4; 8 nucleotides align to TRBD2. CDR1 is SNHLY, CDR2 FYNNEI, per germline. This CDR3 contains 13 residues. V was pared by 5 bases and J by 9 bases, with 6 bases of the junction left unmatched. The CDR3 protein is CASSQGTSGIQYF. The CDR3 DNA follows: TGTGCCAGCAGTCAAGGGACTAGTGGCATTCAGTACTTC.

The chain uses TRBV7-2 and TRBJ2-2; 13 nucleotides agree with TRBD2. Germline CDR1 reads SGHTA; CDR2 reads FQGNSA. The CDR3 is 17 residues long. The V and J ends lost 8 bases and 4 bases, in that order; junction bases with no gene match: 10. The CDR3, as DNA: TGTGCCAGCCGTCTCTTAGGGACTAGCGGGGTCACCGGGGAGCTGTTTTTT. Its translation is CASRLLGTSGVTGELFF. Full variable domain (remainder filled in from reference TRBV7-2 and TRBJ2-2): GAGVSQSPSNKVTEKGKDVELRCDPISGHTALYWYRQSLGQGLEFLIYFQGNSAPDKSGLPSDRFSAERTGGSVSTLTIQRTQQEDSAVYLCASRLLGTSGVTGELFFGEGSRLTVL.

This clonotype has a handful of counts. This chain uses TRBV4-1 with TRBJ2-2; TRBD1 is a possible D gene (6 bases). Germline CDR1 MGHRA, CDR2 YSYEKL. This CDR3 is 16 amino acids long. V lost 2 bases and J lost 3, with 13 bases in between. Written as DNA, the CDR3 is TGCGCCAGCAGCCAACCGGGACACACAGACACCGGGGAGCTGTTTTTT. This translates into CASSQPGHTDTGELFF.

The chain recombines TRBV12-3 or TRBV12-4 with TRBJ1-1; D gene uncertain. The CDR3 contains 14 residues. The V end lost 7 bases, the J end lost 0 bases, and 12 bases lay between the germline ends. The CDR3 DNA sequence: TGTGCCAGCATGTTGGTCCCGATGAACACTGAAGCTTTCTTT. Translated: CASMLVPMNTEAFF.

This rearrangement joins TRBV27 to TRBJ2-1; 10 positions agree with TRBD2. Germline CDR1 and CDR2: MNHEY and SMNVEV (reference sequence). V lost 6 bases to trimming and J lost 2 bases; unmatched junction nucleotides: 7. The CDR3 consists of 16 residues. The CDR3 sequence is CASSPIAGGTYNEQFF. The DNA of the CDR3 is TGTGCCAGCAGCCCGATAGCGGGGGGTACCTACAATGAGCAGTTCTTC.

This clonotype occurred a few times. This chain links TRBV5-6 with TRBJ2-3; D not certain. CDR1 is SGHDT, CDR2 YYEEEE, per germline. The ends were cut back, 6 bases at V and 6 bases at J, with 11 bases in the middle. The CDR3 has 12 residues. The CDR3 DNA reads TGTGCCAGCACCATCCACGGGGATACGCAGTATTTT. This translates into CASTIHGDTQYF.

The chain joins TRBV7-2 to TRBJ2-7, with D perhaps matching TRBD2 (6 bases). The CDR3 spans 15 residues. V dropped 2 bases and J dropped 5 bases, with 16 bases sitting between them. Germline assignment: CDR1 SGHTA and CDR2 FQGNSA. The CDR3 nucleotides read TGTGCCAGCAGCTTACTCGGTGGCTGGGGGGACGAGCAGTACTTC. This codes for CASSLLGGWGDEQYF.

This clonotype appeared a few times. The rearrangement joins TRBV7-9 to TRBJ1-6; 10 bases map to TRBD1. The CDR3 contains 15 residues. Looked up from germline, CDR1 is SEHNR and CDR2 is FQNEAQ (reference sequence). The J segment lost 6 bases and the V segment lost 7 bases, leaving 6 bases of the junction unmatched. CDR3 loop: CASMIGTGVNSPLHF. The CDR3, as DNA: TGTGCCAGCATGATAGGGACAGGGGTTAATTCACCCCTCCACTTT.

The CDR3 bases are TGTGCCAGCAGTTTATTGGGGAAGGGTGAAAAACTGTTTTTT. Its translation: CASSLLGKGEKLFF. The rearrangement joins TRBV12-3 or TRBV12-4 to TRBJ1-4; D gene ambiguous. Trimming removed 2 bases from V and 7 bases from J, with 11 bases in between. The CDR3 totals 14 residues.

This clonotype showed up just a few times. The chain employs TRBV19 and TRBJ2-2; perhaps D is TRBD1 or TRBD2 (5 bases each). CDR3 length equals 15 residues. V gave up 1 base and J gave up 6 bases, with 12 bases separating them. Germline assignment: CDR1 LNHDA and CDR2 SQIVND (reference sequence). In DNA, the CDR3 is TGTGCCAGTAGTATAGTTCTCCGGGGCGCCGGGGAGCTGTTTTTT. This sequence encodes CASSIVLRGAGELFF.

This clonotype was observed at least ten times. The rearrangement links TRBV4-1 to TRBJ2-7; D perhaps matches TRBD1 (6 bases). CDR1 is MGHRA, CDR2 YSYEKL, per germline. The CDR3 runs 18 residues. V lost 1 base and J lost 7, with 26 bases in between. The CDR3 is CASSQALDSPNPFGEQYF. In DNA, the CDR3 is TGCGCCAGCAGCCAAGCCTTGGACAGTCCGAACCCTTTCGGGGAGCAGTACTTC.

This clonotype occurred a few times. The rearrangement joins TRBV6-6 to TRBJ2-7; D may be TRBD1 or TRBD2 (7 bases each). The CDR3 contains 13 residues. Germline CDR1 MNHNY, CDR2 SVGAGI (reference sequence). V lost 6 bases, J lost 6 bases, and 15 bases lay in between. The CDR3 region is CASSLDREGEQYF. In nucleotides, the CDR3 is TGTGCCAGCAGCCTCGACAGGGAGGGCGAGCAGTACTTC.

The DNA of the CDR3 is TGTGCCAGCAGCCTCCCCGGGAACTACAATGAGCAGTTCTTC. Translated, it gives CASSLPGNYNEQFF. The gene calls are TRBV7-2 and TRBJ2-1; TRBD2 might be the D (5 bases). V was pared by 5 bases and J by 3 bases, with 11 bases between. Looked up from germline, CDR1 is SGHTA and CDR2 is FQGNSA. The CDR3 covers 14 residues.

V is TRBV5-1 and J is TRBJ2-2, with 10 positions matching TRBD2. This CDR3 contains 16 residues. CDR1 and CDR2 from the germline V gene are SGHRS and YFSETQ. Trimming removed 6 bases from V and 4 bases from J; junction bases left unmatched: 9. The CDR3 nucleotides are TGCGCCAGCACCCCACGAGTAGCGGGAGGCACCGGGGAGCTGTTTTTT. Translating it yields CASTPRVAGGTGELFF. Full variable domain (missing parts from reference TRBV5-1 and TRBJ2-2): KAGVTQTPRYLIKTRGQQVTLSCSPISGHRSVSWYQQTPGQGLQFLFEYFSETQRNKGNFPGRFSGRQFSNSRSEMNVSTLELGDSALYLCASTPRVAGGTGELFFGEGSRLTVL.

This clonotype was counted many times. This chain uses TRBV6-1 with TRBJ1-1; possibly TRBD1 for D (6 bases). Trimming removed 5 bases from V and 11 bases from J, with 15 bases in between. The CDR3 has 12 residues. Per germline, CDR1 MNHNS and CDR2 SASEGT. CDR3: CASSLSGHSAFF. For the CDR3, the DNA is TGTGCCAGCAGTCTGTCGGGACATAGTGCTTTCTTT.

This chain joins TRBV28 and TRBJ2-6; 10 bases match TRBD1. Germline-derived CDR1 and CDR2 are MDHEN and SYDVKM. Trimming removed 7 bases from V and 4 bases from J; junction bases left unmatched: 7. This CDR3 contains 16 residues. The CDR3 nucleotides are TGTGCCAGCACCGGGACAGGGGCTCCCGGGGCCAACGTCCTGACTTTC. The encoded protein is CASTGTGAPGANVLTF.

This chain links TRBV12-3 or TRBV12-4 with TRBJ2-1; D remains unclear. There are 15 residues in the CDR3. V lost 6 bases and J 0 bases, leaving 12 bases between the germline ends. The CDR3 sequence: CASRPGRTSYNEQFF. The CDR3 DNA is TGTGCCAGCAGACCTGGACGGACCTCCTACAATGAGCAGTTCTTC.

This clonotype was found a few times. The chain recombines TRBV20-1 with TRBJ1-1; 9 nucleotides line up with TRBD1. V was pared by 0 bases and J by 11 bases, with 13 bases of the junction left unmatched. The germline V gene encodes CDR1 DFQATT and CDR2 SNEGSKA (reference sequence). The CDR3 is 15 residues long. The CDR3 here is CSARDRNRGLRKAFF. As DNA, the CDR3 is TGCAGTGCTAGAGATAGAAACAGGGGGCTCCGCAAGGCTTTCTTT.

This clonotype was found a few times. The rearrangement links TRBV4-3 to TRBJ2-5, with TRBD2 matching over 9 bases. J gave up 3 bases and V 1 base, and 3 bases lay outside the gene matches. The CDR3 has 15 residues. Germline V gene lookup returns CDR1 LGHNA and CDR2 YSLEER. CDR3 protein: CASSQGAGGEETQYF. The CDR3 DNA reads TGCGCCAGCAGCCAAGGTGCGGGGGGGGAAGAGACCCAGTACTTC.

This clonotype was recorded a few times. CDR3 loop: CASSLREGPNSPLHF. CDR3 DNA sequence: TGTGCCAGCAGCTTACGAGAGGGCCCCAATTCACCCCTCCACTTT. The J gene is TRBJ1-6, the V gene TRBV7-9; the D is unclear. Germline assignment: CDR1 SEHNR and CDR2 FQNEAQ (reference sequence). This CDR3 spans 15 amino acids. Trimming pared 2 bases from V and 7 bases from J, leaving 12 bases between.

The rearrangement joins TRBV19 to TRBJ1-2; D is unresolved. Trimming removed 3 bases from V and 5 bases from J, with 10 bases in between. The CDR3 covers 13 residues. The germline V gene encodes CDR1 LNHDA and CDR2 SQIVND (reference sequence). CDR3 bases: TGTGCCAGTAGTATTTCGGCTGATTATGGCTACACCTTC. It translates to CASSISADYGYTF.

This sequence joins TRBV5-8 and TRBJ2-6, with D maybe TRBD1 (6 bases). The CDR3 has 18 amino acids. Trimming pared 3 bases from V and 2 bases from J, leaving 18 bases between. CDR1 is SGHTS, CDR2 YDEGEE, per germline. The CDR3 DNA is TGTGCCAGCAGCTATAAGACAGGTCAGGGAACTGGGGCCAACGTCCTGACTTTC. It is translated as CASSYKTGQGTGANVLTF.